This is a list of T cell receptor beta chains from one sample in a study of response to subunit inactivated influenza vaccine. MiXCR, applied by TCRdb to the RT-PCR reads, yields one record per CDR3 protein. This table holds hundreds of thousands of distinct CDR3 sequences, 12% to 15% found once. The sample was PBMCs from blood, taken around 14 days before vaccination. These TCRs come from a man aged 45-60 years who received an inactivated influenza vaccine. CDR3s include the opening cysteine and the closing phenylalanine or tryptophan. The D gene is left open where the match is weak. Not every row has a clone size; where given, it reads once, few, many or a size class.

>TRBJ2-5|TRBD1|few|TRBV29-1
TGCAGCGTTCAACCGGGACAGGGGAAGGCCCAGTACTTC
CSVQPGQGKAQYF
>TRBJ2-6|NA|NA|TRBV30
TGTGCCTGCCCGGGGGCCAACGTCCTGACTTTC
CACPGANVLTF
>TRBJ2-2|NA|NA|TRBV2
TGTGCCAGCAGCCCCGACCGCACCGGGGAGCTGTTTTTT
CASSPDRTGELFF
>TRBJ2-1|NA|NA|TRBV20-1
TGCAGTGCTATAGATGTTAGGTCAGGGGATAGGATTGAGCAGTTCTTC
CSAIDVRSGDRIEQFF
>TRBJ2-7|NA|NA|TRBV3-1
TGTGCCAGCAGCCAGGGAGTACAGGCGAACATCGAGCAGTACTTC
CASSQGVQANIEQYF
>TRBJ2-7|NA|few|TRBV20-1
TGCAGTGCTAGAGTAATGCAGCCAAAAGTTCCCTACGAGCAGTACTTC
CSARVMQPKVPYEQYF
>TRBJ2-7|NA|NA|TRBV6-2/TRBV6-3
TGTGCCAGCAGTATGGGGGAACCGTACTTC
CASSMGEPYF
>TRBJ1-5|NA|few|TRBV5-5
TGTGCCAGCAGCGGCCGGGACAGCAATCAGCCCCAGCATTTT
CASSGRDSNQPQHF
>TRBJ2-7|TRBD1|NA|TRBV29-1
TGCAGCGTTGATGGACAGGGAAACAACGAGCAGTACTTC
CSVDGQGNNEQYF
>TRBJ1-3|NA|many|TRBV28
TGTGCCAGCAGTTTAGGCGGGATGTCAAACACCATATATTTT
CASSLGGMSNTIYF
>TRBJ2-7|NA|few|TRBV4-2
TGTGCCAGCAGCCGAGGGGAGAAACCACAGGTTGACGAGCAGTACTTC
CASSRGEKPQVDEQYF
>TRBJ1-3|NA|few|TRBV29-1
TGCAGCGTTGTAGAGGCAAGCTCTGGAAACACCATATATTTT
CSVVEASSGNTIYF
>TRBJ2-1|TRBD2|NA|TRBV4-3
TGCGCCAGCAGCCAAGAAAGTAGCGGGAGGGGTGAGCAGTTCTTC
CASSQESSGRGEQFF
>TRBJ2-7|TRBD2|NA|TRBV4-1
TGCGCCAGCAGCCAAGCCCCCTGGGAGGGTTACGAGCAGTACTTC
CASSQAPWEGYEQYF
>TRBJ2-5|NA|NA|TRBV6-5
TGTGCCAGCAGTTACTCATCGGGGGCCCAAGAGACCCAGTACTTC
CASSYSSGAQETQYF
>TRBJ2-1|NA|few|TRBV5-5
TGTGCCAGCAGCGCTTCTCGGACCGACGGGGCCGGTGAGCAGTTCTTC
CASSASRTDGAGEQFF
>TRBJ1-1|NA|NA|TRBV29-1
TGCAGCGTACTAATGACAGGGAACACTGAAGCTTTCTTT
CSVLMTGNTEAFF
>TRBJ2-7|NA|many|TRBV11-2
TGTGCCAGCAGCTCAACTTGGGGGGAGCAGTACTTC
CASSSTWGEQYF
>TRBJ2-4|NA|few|TRBV6-5
TGTGCCAGCAGTTACTCCGGGACACCTATAGCCAAAAACATTCAGTACTTC
CASSYSGTPIAKNIQYF
>TRBJ2-2|TRBD2|NA|TRBV7-2
TGTGCCAGCAGGTCGTATACCGGGACTAGCGGGGCCGGGGAGCTGTTTTTT
CASRSYTGTSGAGELFF
>TRBJ2-5|TRBD2|NA|TRBV7-9
TGTGCCAGCAGCTTAGGACCTAGCGGGGAAGAGACCCAGTACTTC
CASSLGPSGEETQYF
>TRBJ2-5|TRBD2|NA|TRBV7-9
TGTGCCAGCAGCGGCCGGATAGCGGGAGGTGAGACCCAGTACTTC
CASSGRIAGGETQYF
>TRBJ2-7|NA|few|TRBV10-3
TGTGCCATCAGACCCGGGACGCATTACGAGCAGTACTTC
CAIRPGTHYEQYF
>TRBJ2-7|NA|many|TRBV7-2
TGTGCCAGCAGCCTGGGACCAGCCTTCTACGAGCAGTACTTC
CASSLGPAFYEQYF
>TRBJ2-3|NA|many|TRBV21-1
TGTGCCAGCAGCAAAGCGCGGTCAGTTGCCCGTAGGGGCACAGATACGCAGTATTTT
CASSKARSVARRGTDTQYF
>TRBJ2-7|TRBD2|NA|TRBV9
TGTGCCAGCAGCGGGGGACTAGCGCAATCCTACGAGCAGTACTTC
CASSGGLAQSYEQYF
>TRBJ2-3|NA|NA|TRBV13
TGTGCCAGCAGCCCCCTGTCGGCGGGGACCACAGATACGCAGTATTTT
CASSPLSAGTTDTQYF
>TRBJ1-5|TRBD1|few|TRBV20-1
TGCAGTGCTAGAGGGGGGACAGATCGTTTCAATCAGCCCCAGCATTTT
CSARGGTDRFNQPQHF
>TRBJ2-2|TRBD2|many|TRBV9
TGTGCCAGCAGCGCGAGCGGGGGTCAAGCCGGGGAGCTGTTTTTT
CASSASGGQAGELFF
>TRBJ2-3|TRBD2|few|TRBV5-1
TGCGCCAGCATGGGAAATAGCGGGACCGCACGAGACACAGATACGCAGTATTTT
CASMGNSGTARDTDTQYF
>TRBJ2-7|TRBD1|NA|TRBV13
TGTGCCAGCAGCACACCGGGGACAGCCTACGAGCAGTACTTC
CASSTPGTAYEQYF
>TRBJ1-3|TRBD1|NA|TRBV5-1
TGCGCCAGCAGCCCGGACAGGCCCGTAAACACCATATATTTT
CASSPDRPVNTIYF
>TRBJ1-3|TRBD1|NA|TRBV28
TGTGCCAGCAGCCCCGGGACAGGGGCTAACACCATATATTTT
CASSPGTGANTIYF
>TRBJ2-4|NA|many|TRBV12-3/TRBV12-4
TGTGCCAGCAGTTTAGCGGGATCCAAAAACATTCAGTACTTC
CASSLAGSKNIQYF
>TRBJ1-1|TRBD1|NA|TRBV20-1
TGCAGTGCTAGGGAGACAGGGTTGCCTGAAGCTTTCTTT
CSARETGLPEAFF
>TRBJ2-7|NA|many|TRBV5-6
TGTGCCAGCAGCTTGGTCGGCAGGTTGAAGAACGAGCAGTACTTC
CASSLVGRLKNEQYF